A selection of T cell receptor beta chains follows, all from one sample in a study of blood T cell repertoires in COVID-19. Generated by immunoSEQ multiplex PCR, the TCRdb table keeps only in-frame clones and is missing some. The data hold about 300,000 clones, with 70% to 90% observed a single time. Sequenced: PBMCs or T cells enriched from blood (not recorded which). The receptors here all came from a woman aged 30 to 39 who had recovered from COVID-19. Each CDR3 is given without its conserved first and last residue. The order of the fields is V gene, J gene, CDR3 protein.

V gene: TRBV5-6; J gene: TRBJ2-7; CDR3 protein: ASSLGAYEQY
V gene: TRBV5-5; J gene: TRBJ1-6; CDR3 protein: ASSLGGEIRGSPLH
V gene: TRBV27; J gene: TRBJ2-7; CDR3 protein: ASSFLPDSSYEQY
V gene: TRBV15; J gene: TRBJ1-1; CDR3 protein: ATSRQVNTEAF
V gene: TRBV13; J gene: TRBJ2-7; CDR3 protein: ASSSPSDYEQY
V gene: TRBV6-5; J gene: TRBJ1-5; CDR3 protein: ASSIGGVGNQPQH
V gene: TRBV30; J gene: TRBJ2-3; CDR3 protein: AWSDRQGAVDTQY
V gene: TRBV7-3; J gene: TRBJ1-1; CDR3 protein: ASSLEQGRTEAF
V gene: TRBV10-3; J gene: TRBJ1-4; CDR3 protein: AISAPLNEKLF
V gene: TRBV5-1; J gene: TRBJ1-6; CDR3 protein: ASSRETGVNSPLH
V gene: TRBV5-8; J gene: TRBJ1-2; CDR3 protein: ASSLALTGATGYT
V gene: TRBV12-3/TRBV12-4; J gene: TRBJ2-7; CDR3 protein: ASKPDRSYEQY
V gene: TRBV3-1/TRBV3-2; J gene: TRBJ1-4; CDR3 protein: ASSQELGATNEKLF